This TCR beta chain was recorded in a study of regulatory T cells in long-lasting Graves disease (dated by TCRdb to about 2021). Regarding the study in general: Persistent Graves' disease meant more than 5 years of antithyroid drug treatment with TSH receptor autoantibodies that stayed positive. This study used TCR sequencing and RNA sequencing of peripheral blood to compare persistent Graves' disease patients against newly diagnosed Graves' disease patients. The study took place in China and was registered as a clinical trial. A total of around 35 samples were covered by TCR sequencing, comprising 13 persistent and about 20 newly diagnosed Graves' disease patients. In the clinical cohort, patients with persistent Graves' disease had used antithyroid drugs for an average of around 9.3 years. What the research found in general, with its limitations: Lower TCR Shannon entropy and fewer highly expanded clones were observed in persistent Graves' disease patients than in newly diagnosed patients, which suggested clonal expansion. Sequencing and analysis were limited to the TCR beta chain. A larger number of public clonotypes was shared among persistent patients (more than 2,500) than among newly diagnosed patients (approximately 930). TRBV28, TRBJ1-2 and TRBJ2-5 were preferentially used in persistent disease, while TRBV20-1 and TRBJ2-1 were favored in newly diagnosed disease. The authors noted that the small sample size was a limitation that may lower accuracy. The study examined only peripheral blood because the primary lesion, thyroid tissue, could not be accessed.

Libraries were made using multiplex PCR. The instrument was an Illumina HiSeq 4000. TCR beta libraries were built with iRepertoire HTBI primers and Arm-PCR amplification of CDR3 regions. Before sequencing, the PCR products went through gel purification. On the authors' methods: Gene usage analysis of CDR3 amino acid clonotypes used the approximately 62 TRBV and more than 13 TRBJ segments found across samples. COPE and FqMerger were used to merge the filtered high-quality paired reads into contigs. BLAST was used to align contigs to IMGT TRBV, TRBD and TRBJ reference genes, with CDR3 defined following IMGT. Highly expanded clones were defined as clonotypes with a frequency above 0.1%. Repertoire diversity was measured by Shannon entropy, and V-J evenness by the Gini coefficient. A clonotype was considered public if more than one individual shared it. TCRdb redid the processing of the public reads, applying fastp at Q25 and MiXCR, and retained in-frame beta chains. CDR3 protein sequences are deduplicated, and each keeps its most common genes and DNA. These V and J calls derive from TCRdb rather than the authors' analysis. Within this sample are roughly 470,000 distinct CDR3 sequences, with less than 25% of them counted one time only. Jointly, the top ten make up approximately 7.8% of the sample.

What the time point label conveys for this sample: persistent/refractory GD, antithyroid drugs over 5 years with positive TRAb. For both TCR sequencing and RNA sequencing, RNA was extracted from PBMCs in TRIzol. The diagnosis of Graves' disease was made according to American Thyroid Association guidelines. Patients for the study were recruited at an endocrinology department in Xi'an, China. From each patient, 7.5 to 10 milliliters of peripheral blood was collected into an EDTA anticoagulant tube. Ficoll Paque Plus density gradient separation was used to isolate PBMCs, and no additional T cell sorting was done. RNA quality was checked with an Agilent 2100 Bioanalyzer and agarose gel, and concentration with a NanoDrop 2000. From a lookup of the germline V gene, CDR1 and CDR2 are SNHLY and FYNNEI. Relative to germline, V is 3 bases shorter and J is 10 bases shorter, with 10 bases between their ends. The cysteine opens and the phenylalanine closes a CDR3 of 13 amino acids. Kept here is only the CDR3 DNA, which spans 39 bases and is read in frame from base 1.

The sample holds many counts of this clonotype. Its binding antigen is unknown. No base-level quality is on record; no much larger clone is a single base apart. Specimen: peripheral blood mononuclear cells (PBMCs), collected when the disease was refractory, from a patient treated with antithyroid drugs. This sequence originates from a female donor with Graves disease. This receptor chain uses TRBV2 and TRBJ1-6, with an unclear D gene assignment. The CDR3 is CASSDRSQSPLHF. The base sequence is TGTGCCAGCAGTGACCGATCCCAATCACCCCTCCACTTT.